This is a list of T cell receptor beta chains from one sample in a study of cytomegalovirus exposure and HLA in healthy donors. Only in-frame clones appear in the TCRdb table, and some are missing; sequencing was by immunoSEQ multiplex PCR. This sample has roughly 180,000 clones; more than 60% occur once, and the top ten carry about 8%. Sequenced material: PBMCs. The receptors originated from a woman in her 40s in good health and CMV-seropositive. CDR3s include the opening cysteine and the closing phenylalanine or tryptophan. Each record gives: J gene, clone size, D gene, V gene, CDR3 protein, CDR3 DNA. D genes are given only for firm matches. Only some rows state a clone size, as once, few, many or a class for expanded clones.

>TRBJ1-3|-|TRBD1|TRBV9
CASSVEWTGGSGNTIYF
TGTGCCAGCAGCGTAGAGTGGACAGGGGGTTCTGGAAACACCATATATTTT
>TRBJ1-5|-|-|TRBV5-5
CASSLGGPNQPQHF
TGTGCCAGCAGCTTGGGGGGCCCAAATCAGCCCCAGCATTTT
>TRBJ2-5|-|TRBD1|TRBV5-1
CASSLRTGGTETQYF
TGCGCCAGCAGCTTACGGACAGGGGGCACGGAGACCCAGTACTTC
>TRBJ1-2|-|-|TRBV18
CASSPSPPWSSSNYGYTF
TGTGCCAGCTCACCCTCTCCTCCGTGGAGCTCCTCTAACTATGGCTACACCTTC
>TRBJ2-7|-|TRBD1|TRBV10-3
CAISESNTGENYEQYF
TGTGCCATCAGTGAGTCCAACACAGGGGAAAACTACGAGCAGTACTTC
>TRBJ2-1|once|-|TRBV18
CASSPRGSYNEQFF
TGTGCCAGCTCACCAAGGGGTTCCTACAATGAGCAGTTCTTC
>TRBJ2-1|-|TRBD2|TRBV28
CASSSAGGSYNEQFF
TGTGCCAGCAGTTCGGCGGGAGGATCCTACAATGAGCAGTTCTTC
>TRBJ1-6|-|TRBD1|TRBV2
CASRTGGSPLHF
TGTGCCAGCAGGACAGGGGGTTCACCCCTCCACTTT
>TRBJ1-1|-|-|TRBV11-2
CASSLLTLNTEAFF
TGTGCCAGCAGCTTACTCACTTTGAACACTGAAGCTTTCTTT
>TRBJ2-3|-|-|TRBV7-9
CASSLDPAGDTQYF
TGTGCCAGCAGCCTCGACCCGGCGGGAGATACGCAGTATTTT
>TRBJ2-3|-|TRBD2|TRBV28
CASSRGDHVPDTQYF
TGTGCCAGCAGTCGGGGGGATCACGTCCCAGATACGCAGTATTTT
>TRBJ1-1|-|TRBD1|TRBV5-5
CASSLEGPGQGSEAFF
TGTGCCAGCAGCTTGGAGGGCCCGGGACAGGGGTCTGAAGCTTTCTTT
>TRBJ2-2|-|TRBD2|TRBV5-4
CASSPWTSDTGELFF
TGTGCCAGCAGCCCGTGGACTAGCGACACCGGGGAGCTGTTTTTT
>TRBJ1-1|-|-|TRBV2
CASRETENTEAFF
TGTGCCAGCAGAGAGACAGAGAACACTGAAGCTTTCTTT
>TRBJ2-7|-|TRBD1|TRBV4-1
CASSQPTRGFSSYEQYF
TGCGCCAGCAGCCAACCGACCAGGGGGTTCTCCTCCTACGAGCAGTACTTC
>TRBJ1-5|-|-|TRBV5-1
CASSLDALGAGQEPQHF
TGCGCCAGCAGCTTGGATGCTCTAGGGGCAGGCCAGGAACCCCAGCATTTT
>TRBJ2-1|-|-|TRBV11-1
CASSLGFSDNEQFF
TGTGCCAGCAGCTTAGGTTTCTCGGACAATGAGCAGTTCTTC
>TRBJ2-3|-|TRBD2|TRBV6-1
CASSERTSGKDTQYF
TGTGCCAGCAGTGAAAGGACTAGCGGGAAGGATACGCAGTATTTT
>TRBJ2-7|few|-|TRBV7-2
CASSLAYRSGNYEQYF
TGTGCCAGCAGCTTAGCCTACCGGTCAGGGAACTACGAGCAGTACTTC
>TRBJ2-3|-|TRBD2|TRBV2
CASSEARLAGSTDTQYF
TGTGCCAGCAGTGAAGCTCGACTAGCAGGTAGCACAGATACGCAGTATTTT
>TRBJ2-1|-|TRBD2|TRBV5-1
CASSFGLADYNEQFF
TGCGCCAGCAGCTTTGGACTAGCGGACTACAATGAGCAGTTCTTC
>TRBJ2-7|-|-|TRBV29-1
CSVESNRNEQYF
TGCAGCGTTGAATCAAACAGGAACGAGCAGTACTTC
>TRBJ2-5|-|-|TRBV29-1
CSVGGLLETQYF
TGCAGCGTTGGGGGCCTCCTAGAGACCCAGTACTTC
>TRBJ1-3|-|-|TRBV15
CATSRGDRSGNTIYF
TGTGCCACCAGCAGAGGCGACAGATCTGGAAACACCATATATTTT
>TRBJ2-5|-|TRBD2|TRBV5-6
CASSLPSGVQETQYF
TGTGCCAGCAGCTTGCCTAGCGGGGTCCAAGAGACCCAGTACTTC
>TRBJ2-7|-|TRBD1|TRBV5-4
CASSYPQGARYEQYF
TGTGCCAGCAGCTATCCACAGGGGGCGAGATACGAGCAGTACTTC
>TRBJ1-5|-|TRBD1|TRBV28
CASSPWTGMAQPQHF
TGTGCCAGCAGTCCTTGGACAGGGATGGCTCAGCCCCAGCATTTT
>TRBJ2-1|-|-|TRBV11-1
CASSPHARIEQFF
TGTGCCAGCAGCCCACATGCCAGAATCGAGCAGTTCTTC
>TRBJ2-1|once|-|TRBV28
CASSPGGLFLNEQFF
TGTGCCAGCAGTCCCGGTGGGCTCTTCCTTAATGAGCAGTTCTTC
>TRBJ2-7|once|TRBD1|TRBV15
CATKTGASNEQYF
TGTGCCACAAAGACAGGGGCGAGCAACGAGCAGTACTTC
>TRBJ2-2|-|TRBD2|TRBV7-9
CASSLSLAGGPTGELFF
TGTGCCAGCAGCTTAAGTCTAGCGGGAGGGCCAACCGGGGAGCTGTTTTTT
>TRBJ1-1|-|TRBD1|TRBV19
CASSLRQGRTEAFF
TGTGCCAGTAGTCTTAGACAGGGGCGCACTGAAGCTTTCTTT
>TRBJ2-7|-|TRBD2|TRBV10-3
CAISEREAAAYEQYF
TGTGCCATCAGTGAGCGGGAGGCGGCCGCCTACGAGCAGTACTTC
>TRBJ2-5|-|TRBD2|TRBV29-1
CSARRGEETQYF
TGCAGCGCCCGGCGGGGGGAAGAGACCCAGTACTTC
>TRBJ1-4|-|-|TRBV7-3
CASSLRAGGSTNEKLFF
TGTGCCAGCAGCTTAAGAGCAGGTGGGTCGACTAATGAAAAACTGTTTTTT
>TRBJ2-5|-|-|TRBV27
CASSFRGIGETQYF
TGTGCCAGCAGTTTCAGAGGCATTGGAGAGACCCAGTACTTC
>TRBJ2-1|-|TRBD2|TRBV7-2
CASTGTSSYNEQFF
TGTGCCAGCACGGGGACTAGCAGTTACAATGAGCAGTTCTTC
>TRBJ2-5|few|-|TRBV7-2
CASSLQYGGETQYF
TGTGCCAGCAGCTTACAGTACGGGGGAGAGACCCAGTACTTC
>TRBJ2-5|-|TRBD1|TRBV30
CAWTTGTATTRDF
TGTGCCTGGACAACCGGGACAGCAACAACCAGAGACTTC
>TRBJ2-3|-|TRBD1|TRBV7-2
CASSGGTGHTDTQYF
TGTGCCAGCAGCGGCGGGACAGGTCACACAGATACGCAGTATTTT
>TRBJ2-3|few|-|TRBV5-3
CAEWCSLTDTQYF
TGTGCCGAGTGGTGTAGCCTCACAGATACGCAGTATTTT
>TRBJ2-2|few|TRBD1|TRBV28
CASSLPGQGSNTGELFF
TGTGCCAGCAGCCTACCGGGACAGGGGTCCAACACCGGGGAGCTGTTTTTT
>TRBJ1-5|once|-|TRBV19
CASRVQLYSNQPQHF
TGTGCCAGTAGGGTACAGTTATATAGCAATCAGCCCCAGCATTTT
>TRBJ1-5|-|-|TRBV6-1
CASILWGVPNQPQHF
TGTGCCAGCATCTTATGGGGGGTCCCCAATCAGCCCCAGCATTTT
>TRBJ2-1|-|TRBD1|TRBV4-3
CASSPGQGAGEQFF
TGCGCCAGCAGTCCGGGACAGGGGGCAGGAGAGCAGTTCTTC
>TRBJ2-3|-|-|TRBV28
CASSFRLGTDTQYF
TGTGCCAGCAGTTTTAGACTAGGCACAGATACGCAGTATTTT
>TRBJ2-7|few|-|TRBV5-1
CASSLGHGAGEQYF
TGCGCCAGCAGCTTGGGACACGGGGCGGGGGAGCAGTACTTC
>TRBJ1-4|-|TRBD1|TRBV7-2
CASSLRGLDEKLFF
TGTGCCAGCAGCTTAAGGGGGCTTGATGAAAAACTGTTTTTT